This T cell receptor beta chain came from a study of blood T cell repertoires in COVID-19. Overall study context: Samples came from the United States, Italy and Spain, spanning acute and convalescent COVID-19.

Measured with immunoSEQ multiplex PCR; TCRdb has only the in-frame clones, and not every one. The data contain about 410,000 clones, roughly 90% of them singletons. Residents of under 25 US areas, aged roughly 18 to 89 years, made up the participants. Cohort placement rested on clinical history that participants reported themselves. CDR1 and CDR2 from the germline V gene are MGHDK and SYGVNS. V lost 2 bases, J lost 5 bases, and 9 bases lay in between. The CDR3 is 13 amino acids. V gene TRBV25-1 combines with J gene TRBJ1-2; D unresolved. This receptor was taken from a woman in her twenties or thirties who had recovered from COVID-19. The source material was PBMCs or T cells enriched from blood (not recorded which). CDR3 DNA sequence: TGTGCCAGCAGTGAAGCCAGCGGGTATGGCTACACCTTC. It is translated as CASSEASGYGYTF.